Below, 19 T cell receptor beta chains from the same sample are listed, as sequenced in a study of T cell repertoires in cytomegalovirus infection. The antigens of these receptors remain unknown. TCRdb reprocessed the reads with MiXCR, giving one entry per CDR3 protein. The sample yields approximately 270,000 distinct CDR3 sequences, roughly 21% seen once. The sequencing here drew on cultured PBMCs, taken from culture after CMV antigen stimulation. Receptors originate from a human donor in good health (CMV status not recorded). Some clones in this sample may be carry-over from other donors' samples.

This clonotype showed up just a few times. V and J are TRBV9 and TRBJ1-5; no definite D call. V lost 4 bases and J 9 bases, leaving 17 bases between the germline ends. The CDR3 length is 14 residues. Germline V gives CDR1 SGDLS, CDR2 YYNGEE. The CDR3 DNA sequence: TGTGCCAGCAGCCCCGAGCTCGCCAACGGGCCCCAGCATTTT. Its translation is CASSPELANGPQHF. The full variable domain, completed using reference TRBV9 and TRBJ1-5, is DSGVTQTPKHLITATGQRVTLRCSPRSGDLSVYWYQQSLDQGLQFLIQYYNGEERAKGNILERFSAQQFPDLHSELNLSSLELGDSALYFCASSPELANGPQHFGDGTRLSIL.

This clonotype was seen a handful of times. V usage is TRBV24-1 and J usage is TRBJ1-1, with D tentatively TRBD1 (5 bases). CDR1 is KGHDR, CDR2 SFDVKD, per germline. V was clipped by 5 bases and J by 10 bases, with 10 bases between them. This CDR3 comprises 11 residues. CDR3 residues: CATSVAGTAFF. Written as DNA, the CDR3 is TGTGCCACCAGTGTTGCAGGGACAGCTTTCTTT.

This clonotype appeared many times. This chain connects TRBV7-2 to TRBJ1-1, with 8 bases aligning to TRBD1. CDR3 length: 14 residues. The J segment lost 5 bases and the V segment lost 5 bases, leaving 7 bases of the junction unmatched. Germline CDR1 is SGHTA and CDR2 is FQGNSA. In nucleotides, the CDR3 is TGTGCCAGCAGCATAGGACAGGGAGGGACTGAAGCTTTCTTT. As protein: CASSIGQGGTEAFF.

This chain joins TRBV5-1 and TRBJ1-4, with D maybe TRBD1 (5 bases). CDR1 is SGHRS and CDR2 is YFSETQ in the germline V gene. V lost 0 bases, J lost 0 bases, and 9 bases lay in between. The CDR3 extends over 16 amino acids. CDR3 bases: TGCGCCAGCAGCTTGGACCAGGGTGCAACTAATGAAAAACTGTTTTTT. As protein: CASSLDQGATNEKLFF.

The chain uses TRBV6-2 or TRBV6-3 and TRBJ2-3, with 11 bases fitting TRBD2. CDR1 is MNHEY, CDR2 SVGEGT, per germline. This CDR3 region has 17 residues. Germline trimming cut 6 bases from V and 3 bases from J; bases unmatched to any gene: 11. This chain's CDR3 is CASSEILAGGQTDTQYF. The CDR3 region has the DNA TGTGCCAGCAGCGAAATATTAGCGGGAGGGCAAACAGATACGCAGTATTTT.

J is TRBJ2-2 and V is TRBV20-1; 9 positions match TRBD2. Germline values: CDR1 DFQATT, CDR2 SNEGSKA (reference sequence). The CDR3 spans 14 residues. V was clipped by 3 bases and J by 2 bases; unmatched bases: 1. CDR3 in DNA: TGCAGTGCTAGGCTAGCGGGAAACACCGGGGAGCTGTTTTTT. This translates into CSARLAGNTGELFF.

There are a few counts of this clonotype. The chain has TRBV27 and TRBJ2-1; D gene unclear. CDR3 size: 15 residues. Germline CDR1 and CDR2: MNHEY and SMNVEV (reference sequence). Trimming stripped 4 bases from V and 10 bases from J, with 20 bases between. CDR3 nucleotides: TGTGCCAGCAGTTGGCCAAATTCGGGCCCCCGAGAGCAGTTCTTC. It translates to CASSWPNSGPREQFF.

This clonotype occurred a few times. The rearrangement links TRBV7-9 to TRBJ1-1; no clear D gene. The CDR3 is 18 amino acids. V lost 1 base and J lost 0, with 18 bases in between. The V gene's germline CDR1 is SEHNR and CDR2 FQNEAQ (reference sequence). The CDR3 reads CASSLVGPRKFMNTEAFF. The CDR3 DNA follows: TGTGCCAGCAGCTTAGTAGGACCAAGGAAATTCATGAACACTGAAGCTTTCTTT.

The rearrangement links TRBV6-2 or TRBV6-3 to TRBJ2-7; unclear D gene. The germline V gene encodes CDR1 MNHEY and CDR2 SVGEGT. The V end was cut by 5 bases, the J end by 7 bases, with 12 bases between. CDR3 length: 12 residues. The CDR3, as DNA: TGTGCCAGCAGTCAAGGGTCGCGGGAGCAGTACTTC. It translates to CASSQGSREQYF.

The V and J genes are TRBV10-3 and TRBJ1-3; D uncertain. Looked up from germline, CDR1 is ENHRY and CDR2 is SYGVKD. CDR3 length equals 14 residues. The ends were cut back, 2 bases at V and 2 bases at J, with 7 bases in the middle. The CDR3 sequence is CAISEGLTGNTIYF. CDR3 nucleotides: TGTGCCATCAGTGAGGGCCTTACTGGAAACACCATATATTTT.

The chain joins TRBV6-2 or TRBV6-3 to TRBJ2-1, with 9 positions matching TRBD2. The CDR3 has 16 amino acids. Unmatched junction bases numbered 9, after V lost 3 bases and J lost 6 bases. CDR1 and CDR2 (germline): MNHEY, SVGEGT. The CDR3 loop reads CASSYRVASGTNEQFF. CDR3 DNA sequence: TGTGCCAGCAGTTATAGGGTGGCTAGCGGGACCAATGAGCAGTTCTTC.

The V gene is TRBV20-1, the J gene TRBJ2-4, with D maybe TRBD2 (5 bases). This CDR3 comprises 14 residues. Germline V CDR1 and CDR2: DFQATT, SNEGSKA (reference sequence). V lost 2 bases and J lost 0, with 8 bases in between. Here the CDR3 DNA reads TGCAGTGCTAGAATAGCGCTAGCCAAAAACATTCAGTACTTC. Encoded protein: CSARIALAKNIQYF.

This clonotype was counted a few times. The V and J genes are TRBV28 and TRBJ2-1; no reliable D call. Germline values: CDR1 MDHEN, CDR2 SYDVKM. Trimming shortened V by 2 bases and J by 10 bases, and 3 bases separated the two germline ends. The CDR3 length is 10 residues. CDR3: CASSLKEQFF. In nucleotides, the CDR3 is TGTGCCAGCAGTTTAAAGGAGCAGTTCTTC.

The V and J genes are TRBV29-1 and TRBJ1-2, with TRBD1 matching 8 bases. The germline V gene encodes CDR1 SQVTM and CDR2 ANQGSEA. CDR3 size: 12 residues. V was pared by 2 bases and J by 4 bases, with 0 bases of the junction left unmatched. The CDR3 sequence is CSVETGGYGYTF. CDR3 bases: TGCAGCGTTGAAACAGGGGGCTATGGCTACACCTTC. The variable domain in full, with the rest retrieved from reference TRBV29-1 and TRBJ1-2, is SAVISQKPSRDICQRGTSLTIQCQVDSQVTMMFWYRQQPGQSLTLIATANQGSEATYESGFVIDKFPISRPNLTFSTLTVSNMSPEDSSIYLCSVETGGYGYTFGSGTRLTVV.

This clonotype appeared a few times. The gene calls are TRBV28 and TRBJ2-2; D not certain. The V and J ends lost 2 bases and 2 bases respectively, with 6 bases between them. CDR1 is MDHEN and CDR2 is SYDVKM in the germline V gene. This CDR3 is 14 amino acids long. The CDR3 is CASSLRPNTGELFF. DNA of the CDR3: TGTGCCAGCAGTTTAAGGCCAAACACCGGGGAGCTGTTTTTT.

The CDR3 DNA is TGTGCCAGCAGCGACTATCGACTAGCGGGAGGTAGTGAGCAGTTCTTC. As protein: CASSDYRLAGGSEQFF. The chain links TRBV7-6 to TRBJ2-1, with 13 bases identical to TRBD2. The germline V gene encodes CDR1 SGHVS and CDR2 FNYEAQ. The CDR3 extends over 16 amino acids. V lost 5 bases and J lost 9; bases outside the gene matches: 10.

The rearrangement joins TRBV19 to TRBJ1-5, with 9 bases identical to TRBD1. CDR3 size: 15 residues. From germline, CDR1 is LNHDA and CDR2 SQIVND (reference sequence). V gave up 7 bases and J gave up 1 base; unmatched junction bases: 5. This chain's CDR3 is CASIADRGSNQPQHF. As DNA, the CDR3 is TGTGCCAGTATCGCGGACAGGGGAAGCAATCAGCCCCAGCATTTT. The whole variable domain, filled in from reference TRBV19 and TRBJ1-5, reads DGGITQSPKYLFRKEGQNVTLSCEQNLNHDAMYWYRQDPGQGLRLIYYSQIVNDFQKGDIAEGYSVSREKKESFPLTVTSAQKNPTAFYLCASIADRGSNQPQHFGDGTRLSIL.

The sample holds a few counts of this clonotype. The chain couples TRBV6-6 to TRBJ1-2; 10 bases are shared with TRBD1. The J segment lost 8 bases and the V segment lost 0 bases, leaving 3 bases of the junction unmatched. The germline gives CDR1 MNHNY, CDR2 SVGAGI (reference sequence). This CDR3 spans 14 amino acids. The CDR3: CASSYSGQGGGYTF. Written as DNA, the CDR3 is TGTGCCAGCAGTTACTCCGGACAGGGGGGCGGCTACACCTTC.

V and J are TRBV27 and TRBJ2-3, with 7 nucleotides matching TRBD2. This CDR3 is built from 14 residues. The V segment lost 6 bases and the J segment 5 bases; nucleotides outside the gene matches: 8. CDR1 is MNHEY, CDR2 SMNVEV, per germline (reference sequence). The CDR3 DNA sequence: TGTGCCAGCAGGAGAGATCTAGCGGTAGATACGCAGTATTTT. Translation: CASRRDLAVDTQYF.